One and the same sample provided the 16 T cell receptor beta chains below, sequenced in a study of post-analysis software for immune sequencing data. Study observations and caveats: Comparison of patients with controls showed five or six TRBV segments more frequent in patients, TRBV5-6, TRBV5-1 and TRBV20-1 among them.

For these TCRs, the target antigens are not known. TCR beta cDNA libraries had unique molecular identifiers. TCRdb re-derived calls from the PCR reads in MiXCR, one entry per CDR3 protein. The data hold approximately 770,000 distinct CDR3 sequences, with around 46% observed a single time. Sequencing input: blood. All receptors derive from a girl aged 5 to 17 with multiple sclerosis.

The chain is built from TRBV7-9 and TRBJ2-1; tentatively, D is TRBD1 or TRBD2 (5 bases each). V was cut by 2 bases and J by 5 bases, with 13 bases left in between. The germline gives CDR1 SEHNR, CDR2 FQNEAQ (reference sequence). CDR3 length: 15 residues. The CDR3 bases are TGTGCCAGCAGCTTAATTGGGACCAACGACAATGAGCAGTTCTTC. Translating it yields CASSLIGTNDNEQFF. The full variable domain, its missing parts supplied by reference TRBV7-9 and TRBJ2-1, is DTGVSQNPRHKITKRGQNVTFRCDPISEHNRLYWYRQTLGQGPEFLTYFQNEAQLEKSRLLSDRFSAERPKGSFSTLEIQRTEQGDSAMYLCASSLIGTNDNEQFFGPGTRLTVL.

The gene calls are TRBV7-2 and TRBJ1-1; TRBD1 matches 8 bases. The germline V gene encodes CDR1 SGHTA and CDR2 FQGNSA. This CDR3 region has 13 residues. The junction had 5 bases not matched to a gene; V was cut back by 5 bases and J by 6 bases. The CDR3 sequence is CASSLQGAAEAFF. Here the CDR3 DNA reads TGTGCCAGCAGCCTGCAGGGGGCTGCTGAAGCTTTCTTT.

The genes are TRBV7-9 and TRBJ2-3; D gene uncertain. With 10 bases removed from V and 0 bases from J, the gap between germline ends came to 8 bases. The CDR3 runs 12 residues. Looked up from germline, CDR1 is SEHNR and CDR2 is FQNEAQ (reference sequence). CDR3 region: CATSPSTDTQYF. The CDR3 DNA is TGTGCCACGTCCCCGAGCACAGATACGCAGTATTTT.

The chain recombines TRBV29-1 with TRBJ1-1; unclear D gene. Germline-derived CDR1 and CDR2 are SQVTM and ANQGSEA. This CDR3 region has 12 residues. Trimming removed 5 bases from V and 5 bases from J, with 12 bases in between. The CDR3 loop is CSVKLGRTEAFF. CDR3 DNA: TGCAGCGTTAAGCTGGGCCGGACTGAAGCTTTCTTT.

This clonotype has a handful of counts. The rearrangement links TRBV12-3 or TRBV12-4 to TRBJ2-1, with D tentatively TRBD2 (5 bases). The CDR3 runs to 14 residues. Between the trimmed V and J ends, which lost 7 bases and 10 bases, there was a span of 20 bases. The CDR3 DNA sequence: TGTGCCAGCAAAGCGACCACTAGTGTCCGAGAGCAGTTCTTC. Translating gives CASKATTSVREQFF.

This rearrangement joins TRBV7-9 to TRBJ1-2; D remains ambiguous. V lost 5 bases to trimming and J lost 5 bases, with 9 bases between them. This CDR3 has 12 amino acids. Germline V lookup: CDR1 SEHNR, CDR2 FQNEAQ (reference sequence). The CDR3 region has the DNA TGTGCCAGCAGCGACGGACGGTATGGCTACACCTTC. Translation: CASSDGRYGYTF.

The rearrangement links TRBV3-1 to TRBJ2-3; 12 bases match TRBD2. CDR3 length: 22 residues. V shed 4 bases, J shed 0 bases, and the junction held 20 bases outside the gene matches. Germline V gene data show CDR1 as LGHDT and CDR2 as YNNKEL (reference sequence). The CDR3 reads CASSLLVTSGRTPVRSTDTQYF. Written as DNA, the CDR3 is TGTGCCAGCAGCCTCCTCGTCACTAGCGGGAGGACCCCTGTACGTAGCACAGATACGCAGTATTTT.

The genes are TRBV9 and TRBJ2-4, with 9 bases fitting TRBD1. The last part of the DNA fits TRBJ2-7 better; the J call may be wrong. This CDR3 is 15 amino acids long. CDR1 is SGDLS and CDR2 is YYNGEE in the germline V gene. CDR3 sequence: CASSVRDRVGYEQYF. In nucleotides, the CDR3 is TGTGCCAGCAGCGTACGGGACAGGGTTGGCTACGAGCAGTACTTC.

The V call is TRBV27, the J call TRBJ2-3, with TRBD2 matching over 11 bases. Germline CDR1 MNHEY, CDR2 SMNVEV (reference sequence). Unmatched junction bases numbered 3, after V lost 4 bases and J lost 3 bases. The CDR3 is 15 amino acids. CDR3 nucleotides: TGTGCCAGCAGTTGGGGACTAGCGGCGACAGATACGCAGTATTTT. It codes for CASSWGLAATDTQYF.

V is TRBV12-3 or TRBV12-4 and J is TRBJ2-1; 13 bases fit TRBD2. Unmatched junction bases numbered 10, after V lost 5 bases and J lost 12 bases. The CDR3 sequence is 15 residues long. The CDR3 sequence is CASSPTSGRVVLQFF. For the CDR3, the DNA is TGTGCCAGCAGTCCCACTAGCGGGAGGGTGGTTTTGCAGTTCTTC.

The chain uses TRBV4-3 and TRBJ1-1; no definite D call. Germline CDR1 and CDR2: LGHNA and YSLEER. Trimming pared 6 bases from V and 6 bases from J, leaving 14 bases between. The CDR3 sequence is 13 residues long. Here the CDR3 reads CASSGGASPEAFF. For the CDR3, the DNA is TGCGCCAGCAGTGGTGGCGCCAGCCCTGAAGCTTTCTTT.

This clonotype was detected only a few times. The V call is TRBV7-2, the J call TRBJ2-6, with D perhaps TRBD1 (6 bases). The CDR3 sequence is 17 residues long. Trimming removed 7 bases from V and 0 bases from J, with 16 bases in between. CDR1 is SGHTA and CDR2 is FQGNSA in the germline V gene. The CDR3 region has the DNA TGTGCCAGCACCCATGACAGGCCGATCTCTGGGGCCAACGTCCTGACTTTC. The encoded protein is CASTHDRPISGANVLTF.

The J gene is TRBJ2-1, the V gene TRBV4-3, with 10 bases that match TRBD1. Germline V gene sequence: CDR1 LGHNA, CDR2 YSLEER. The CDR3 extends over 16 amino acids. After removal of 3 bases from V and 0 bases from J, the junction contained 2 bases not matched to a gene. In DNA, the CDR3 is TGCGCCAGCAGCCAGGGACAGGGGAGCTCCTACAATGAGCAGTTCTTC. Translation: CASSQGQGSSYNEQFF.

The V gene is TRBV7-9, the J gene TRBJ1-1; D gene ambiguous. The V end lost 6 bases, the J end lost 4 bases, and 12 bases lay between the germline ends. CDR3 size: 13 residues. Germline V gene data show CDR1 as SEHNR and CDR2 as FQNEAQ (reference sequence). The CDR3 sequence is CASRAGLGTEAFF. The CDR3, as DNA: TGTGCCAGCAGAGCTGGGTTGGGCACTGAAGCTTTCTTT.

In DNA, the CDR3 is TGTGCCACCAGGGTTGGGAGGGAGCAGTACTTC. Translation: CATRVGREQYF. The V gene is TRBV24-1, the J gene TRBJ2-7, with TRBD2 as a possible D gene (6 bases). The CDR3 is 11 amino acids. Germline V lookup: CDR1 KGHDR, CDR2 SFDVKD. V was pared by 7 bases and J by 7 bases, with 10 bases between.

The rearrangement uses TRBV30 and TRBJ2-1, with 8 bases fitting TRBD1. CDR1 is GTSNPN and CDR2 is SVGIG in the germline V gene (reference sequence). V was pared by 5 bases and J by 0 bases, with 0 bases of the junction left unmatched. The CDR3 is 13 amino acids. The CDR3 nucleotides read TGTGCCTGGGACAGGGGCTCCTACAATGAGCAGTTCTTC. This encodes CAWDRGSYNEQFF. Complete variable domain (other parts from reference TRBV30 and TRBJ2-1): SQTIHQWPATLVQPVGSPLSLECTVEGTSNPNLYWYRQAAGRGLQLLFYSVGIGQISSEVPQNLSASRPQDRQFILSSKKLLLSDSGFYLCAWDRGSYNEQFFGPGTRLTVL.